A selection of T cell receptor beta chains follows, all from one sample in a study of T-cell reconstitution after alpha-beta-depleted transplantation in children. TCRdb processed the PCR reads anew with MiXCR; each CDR3 protein has one entry. Found here are about 230,000 distinct CDR3 sequences, about 11% of them singletons; the top ten hold over 2.5%. The specimen was PBMCs from the stem cell graft donor, collected from the stem cell graft. Receptor source: a human donor who donated a stem cell graft to a child with acute lymphoblastic leukemia. CDR3s include the opening cysteine and the closing phenylalanine or tryptophan. D genes are given only for firm matches. A clone size is listed for some rows: how often the clone was seen (once, few, many), or a class if it is expanded.

len	abundance	d_gene	j_gene	v_gene	CDR3nt	CDR3aa
13	many	TRBD2	TRBJ2-2	TRBV6-2/TRBV6-3	TGTGCGGCTAGCGGGGACCGGACCGGGGAGCTGTTTTTT	CAASGDRTGELFF
12	many	.	TRBJ1-4	TRBV29-1	TGCAGCGCCCGTACCAGGGTTGAAAAACTGTTTTTT	CSARTRVEKLFF
15	many	.	TRBJ2-3	TRBV6-1	TGTGCCAGCAGTGAAGCCCAGCGGGGCACAGATACGCAGTATTTT	CASSEAQRGTDTQYF
14	many	.	TRBJ2-1	TRBV29-1	TGCAGCTCTTCCGGGGTTGGTGGTAACAATGAGCAGTTCTTC	CSSSGVGGNNEQFF
15	.	TRBD1	TRBJ2-2	TRBV7-2	TGTGCCAGCGGTGAAACAGGGGTCTTAACCGGGGAGCTGTTTTTT	CASGETGVLTGELFF
15	many	.	TRBJ1-2	TRBV7-2	TGTGCCAGCAGCTTAGCTGCCGAGATGATCTATGGCTACACCTTC	CASSLAAEMIYGYTF
13	many	.	TRBJ1-2	TRBV7-9	TGTGCCAGCAGCCCGACCGTGGGCTTAGGCTACACCTTC	CASSPTVGLGYTF
15	many	.	TRBJ1-1	TRBV2	TGTGCCAGCAGGGTGACCCGGGACGCTAACACTGAAGCTTTCTTT	CASRVTRDANTEAFF
13	many	.	TRBJ1-1	TRBV6-5	TGTGCCAGCAGTTTTTCAGGCAATTCCGAAGCTTTCTTT	CASSFSGNSEAFF
19	.	.	TRBJ2-3	TRBV12-3/TRBV12-4	TGTGCCAGCAGTTTATTTCCGGACTCAAAGGGGATGAGCACAGATACGCAGTATTTT	CASSLFPDSKGMSTDTQYF
13	many	.	TRBJ2-7	TRBV5-5	TGTGCCAGCAGCTCCCGGGCCACATACGAGCAGTACTTC	CASSSRATYEQYF
18	many	TRBD1	TRBJ2-1	TRBV9	TGTGCCAGCAGCGCACGATTATTTCCGGGACAGGCCTACAATGAGCAGTTCTTC	CASSARLFPGQAYNEQFF
15	many	TRBD2	TRBJ2-7	TRBV4-2	TGTGCCAGCAGCCAGGCCCTCGGGGGGGTACACGAGCAGTACTTC	CASSQALGGVHEQYF
16	many	.	TRBJ1-2	TRBV11-2	TGTGCCAGCAGCCCCGTCCGGGGCCAAAGGCACTATGGCTACACCTTC	CASSPVRGQRHYGYTF
14	many	.	TRBJ2-2	TRBV7-2	TGTGCCAGCAGCCGAGATTTGAACACCGGGGAGCTGTTTTTT	CASSRDLNTGELFF
15	few	TRBD1	TRBJ2-7	TRBV18	TGTGCCAGCTCTCCTCGGGACAGGGTAACCTACGAGCAGTACTTC	CASSPRDRVTYEQYF
14	many	.	TRBJ2-5	TRBV24-1	TGTGCCACCTCCCATCCTACAGGGACGGAGACCCAGTACTTC	CATSHPTGTETQYF
13	many	TRBD2	TRBJ2-1	TRBV20-1	TGCAGTGCTGAGGGACTAGCGGGAGAGGAGCAGTTCTTC	CSAEGLAGEEQFF
13	many	.	TRBJ2-3	TRBV29-1	TGCAGCGCCGGTGGGTTTACGACAGATACGCAGTATTTT	CSAGGFTTDTQYF
15	many	.	TRBJ2-5	TRBV5-1	TGCGCCAGCAGCTTGAGGGGAGCGAGGGTGGAGACCCAGTACTTC	CASSLRGARVETQYF
13	many	.	TRBJ1-2	TRBV12-3/TRBV12-4	TGTGCCAGCACGGCAGGGAGCAACTATGGCTACACCTTC	CASTAGSNYGYTF
15	many	TRBD1	TRBJ2-5	TRBV29-1	TGCAGCGTCCCGCAAACAGGGGGCTGGGGAGAGACCCAGTACTTC	CSVPQTGGWGETQYF
17	.	.	TRBJ2-7	TRBV5-6	TGTGCCAGCAGCCTGGAAGGAACGACGCAGACATCCTACGAGCAGTACTTC	CASSLEGTTQTSYEQYF
13	many	.	TRBJ1-1	TRBV19	TGTGCCAGTAGTAGACGGATGAACACTGAAGCTTTCTTT	CASSRRMNTEAFF
16	.	TRBD1	TRBJ2-2	TRBV14	TGTGCCAGCAGCCAAGTTGGTGGGACAGTAACCGGGGAGCTGTTTTTT	CASSQVGGTVTGELFF